The 27 T cell receptor beta chains given below trace back to one sample, sequenced in a study of blood T cells in healthy people across ages. Alongside a J-beta primer mix, a sample-barcoded 5' primer served in a second PCR lasting 7 to 11 cycles. TCRdb passed the 5' RACE reads through MiXCR, listing each CDR3 protein once. Seen here are hundreds of thousands of distinct CDR3 sequences, roughly 30% observed once, and the top ten hold around 14%. The sequenced sample was blood. The receptors originated from a woman aged 80 or over in good health.

The sample holds a few counts of this clonotype. In nucleotides, the CDR3 is TGTGCCAGCAGCTTCAGGGGTCCGGGACTGGGGGGCCCCAATGAGCAGTTCTTC. Protein product: CASSFRGPGLGGPNEQFF. The V gene is TRBV7-2, the J gene TRBJ2-1; D possibly matches TRBD1 or TRBD2 (6 bases each). Germline assignment: CDR1 SGHTA and CDR2 FQGNSA. CDR3 size: 18 residues. Trimming pared 3 bases from V and 6 bases from J, leaving 24 bases between.

This clonotype was observed many times. The genes are TRBV4-3 and TRBJ2-6; D ambiguous. Deletions cut 0 bases from V and 1 base from J, with 7 bases between. The CDR3 consists of 16 residues. CDR1 is LGHNA, CDR2 YSLEER, per germline. The CDR3 region is CASSQDPLSGANVLTF. In DNA form, the CDR3 reads TGCGCCAGCAGCCAAGACCCCCTTTCTGGGGCCAACGTCCTGACTTTC.

The table lists this clonotype with many counts. The chain links TRBV19 to TRBJ1-2; D ambiguous. The CDR3 runs 13 residues. Germline V gives CDR1 LNHDA, CDR2 SQIVND (reference sequence). Trimming left V 1 base short and J 7 bases short, with 10 bases between. In nucleotides, the CDR3 is TGTGCCAGTAGTATAGGGGCTATATCTGGCTACACCTTC. Translated, it gives CASSIGAISGYTF.

V gene TRBV29-1 combines with J gene TRBJ2-1, with 10 bases that match TRBD2. V shed 4 bases and J 4 bases; nucleotides not matched to a gene: 7. In germline, CDR1 is SQVTM, CDR2 ANQGSEA. There are 15 residues in the CDR3. The CDR3 is CSVGGLAGEYNEQFF. In nucleotides, the CDR3 is TGCAGCGTTGGTGGTCTAGCGGGAGAATACAATGAGCAGTTCTTC.

The chain carries TRBV12-5 and TRBJ2-2; 8 bases match TRBD1. The V and J ends lost 6 bases and 2 bases, in that order; junction bases with no gene match: 8. This CDR3 contains 16 residues. Looked up from germline, CDR1 is LGHNT and CDR2 is FRNRAP. The CDR3 spells CASGPDRGLNTGELFF. The CDR3 DNA sequence: TGTGCTAGTGGACCTGACAGGGGTCTTAACACCGGGGAGCTGTTTTTT.

A few counts support this clonotype. The rearrangement joins TRBV28 to TRBJ2-7, with D possibly being TRBD2 (6 bases). Germline-derived CDR1 and CDR2 are MDHEN and SYDVKM. V shed 7 bases and J shed 0 bases, with 13 bases lying between them. The CDR3 length is 14 residues. The CDR3 reads CASNLARYSYEQYF. The DNA for the CDR3 is TGTGCCAGCAATCTAGCGCGATACTCCTACGAGCAGTACTTC.

This clonotype appeared a few times. One base away lies a much larger clone, so this may be a sequencing read error. The genes are TRBV7-9 and TRBJ2-1, with 10 bases identical to TRBD1. Germline loops: CDR1 SEHNR, CDR2 FQNEAQ (reference sequence). This CDR3 has 16 amino acids. Germline trimming cut 4 bases from V and 9 bases from J; bases unmatched to any gene: 12. The CDR3 is CASSYPGTGACGEQFF. In nucleotides, the CDR3 is TGTGCCAGCAGCTACCCGGGGACAGGGGCCTGTGGTGAGCAGTTCTTC.

The table lists this clonotype with many counts. The chain carries TRBV20-1 and TRBJ2-1; D is unresolved. The germline CDR1 and CDR2 sequences are DFQATT and SNEGSKA (reference sequence). V dropped 5 bases and J dropped 4 bases, with 12 bases sitting between them. This CDR3 spans 13 amino acids. CDR3 residues: CSAALIGYNEQFF. The CDR3 DNA reads TGCAGTGCTGCCCTGATCGGGTACAATGAGCAGTTCTTC.

This clonotype was detected many times. The CDR3 loop is CASTDMTGGYYEQYF. Written as DNA, the CDR3 is TGTGCCAGCACCGATATGACAGGGGGGTACTACGAGCAGTACTTC. The rearrangement uses TRBV6-2 or TRBV6-3 and TRBJ2-7; 9 bases match TRBD1. J was trimmed by 3 bases and V by 7 bases; bases with no gene match: 10. CDR1 MNHEY and CDR2 SVGEGT come from the germline V gene. CDR3 length equals 15 residues.

The chain employs TRBV9 and TRBJ2-1; 8 bases align to TRBD2. The germline V gene encodes CDR1 SGDLS and CDR2 YYNGEE. CDR3 length: 16 amino acids. V shed 7 bases and J 6 bases; nucleotides not matched to a gene: 15. This chain's CDR3 is CASGALTAGGSNEQFF. DNA of the CDR3: TGTGCCAGCGGGGCCCTGACGGCGGGGGGTAGCAATGAGCAGTTCTTC. The complete variable domain, with remaining parts taken from reference TRBV9 and TRBJ2-1, reads DSGVTQTPKHLITATGQRVTLRCSPRSGDLSVYWYQQSLDQGLQFLIQYYNGEERAKGNILERFSAQQFPDLHSELNLSSLELGDSALYFCASGALTAGGSNEQFFGPGTRLTVL.

This clonotype was seen at least ten times. The J gene is TRBJ2-7, the V gene TRBV7-6, with 7 bases lining up with TRBD1. Germline loops: CDR1 SGHVS, CDR2 FNYEAQ. After removal of 5 bases from V and 4 bases from J, the junction contained 14 bases not matched to a gene. The CDR3 is 16 amino acids. For the CDR3, the DNA is TGTGCCAGCAGCCCCGCGCTGGGAGAGGGGGCTTACGAGCAGTACTTC. It specifies CASSPALGEGAYEQYF. Filled out from reference TRBV7-6 and TRBJ2-7, the complete variable domain reads GAGVSQSPRYKVTKRGQDVALRCDPISGHVSLYWYRQALGQGPEFLTYFNYEAQQDKSGLPNDRFSAERPEGSISTLTIQRTEQRDSAMYRCASSPALGEGAYEQYFGPGTRLTVT.

This sequence joins TRBV20-1 and TRBJ1-6; 7 nucleotides align to TRBD1. V lost 0 bases and J lost 5; bases outside the gene matches: 7. This CDR3 contains 16 residues. CDR1 DFQATT and CDR2 SNEGSKA come from the germline V gene (reference sequence). CDR3 region: CSARDPLGTDNSPLHF. The CDR3 coding sequence is TGCAGTGCTAGAGATCCCCTCGGGACAGATAATTCACCCCTCCACTTT.

This clonotype has at least ten counts. The CDR3 reads CASSLASGGPYNEQFF. The CDR3 DNA reads as TGCGCCAGCAGCTTGGCCTCGGGGGGGCCCTACAATGAGCAGTTCTTC. This rearrangement joins TRBV5-1 to TRBJ2-1; 8 positions agree with TRBD2. The CDR3 has 16 residues. The germline gives CDR1 SGHRS, CDR2 YFSETQ. The V and J ends lost 0 bases and 2 bases, in that order; junction bases with no gene match: 4. The whole variable domain, filled in from reference TRBV5-1 and TRBJ2-1, reads KAGVTQTPRYLIKTRGQQVTLSCSPISGHRSVSWYQQTPGQGLQFLFEYFSETQRNKGNFPGRFSGRQFSNSRSEMNVSTLELGDSALYLCASSLASGGPYNEQFFGPGTRLTVL.

The gene calls are TRBV6-1 and TRBJ2-1; weak D call: TRBD2 (6 bases). The V gene's germline CDR1 is MNHNS and CDR2 SASEGT. The CDR3 spans 15 residues. V was shortened by 6 bases and J by 2 bases, with 14 bases between the two germline ends. The CDR3 sequence is CASRIRREAYNEQFF. CDR3 DNA sequence: TGTGCCAGCAGGATCCGCAGGGAGGCCTACAATGAGCAGTTCTTC.

With regard to this clonotype: A much bigger clone sits one base away, suggesting this may be a read error. The rearrangement uses TRBV12-3 or TRBV12-4 and TRBJ2-1; D is uncertain. CDR3 length equals 13 residues. V lost 5 bases to trimming and J lost 10 bases, with 15 bases between them. The DNA for the CDR3 is TGTGCCAGCAGTAGTAACCGAGCCTACGAGCAGTTCTTC. This translates into CASSSNRAYEQFF.

The chain recombines TRBV4-3 with TRBJ2-6, with D perhaps TRBD1 (6 bases). The V and J ends lost 0 bases and 0 bases respectively, with 6 bases between them. CDR1 is LGHNA and CDR2 is YSLEER in the germline V gene. The CDR3 covers 16 residues. CDR3 bases: TGCGCCAGCAGCCAAGAGGGGGCCTCTGGGGCCAACGTCCTGACTTTC. This codes for CASSQEGASGANVLTF.

In this sample, this clonotype turned up many times. The genes are TRBV11-1 and TRBJ2-1; 8 positions agree with TRBD2. The CDR3 has 14 amino acids. V gave up 5 bases and J gave up 5 bases; unmatched junction bases: 5. Germline loops: CDR1 SGHAT, CDR2 FQDESV (reference sequence). The DNA for the CDR3 is TGTGCCAGCAGCCGGAGCGGGGGAAACAATGAGCAGTTCTTC. The encoded protein is CASSRSGGNNEQFF.

This chain joins TRBV20-1 and TRBJ2-1; 9 positions agree with TRBD2. The CDR3 runs to 15 residues. J gave up 5 bases and V 5 bases, and 10 bases lay outside the gene matches. Germline V gene data show CDR1 as DFQATT and CDR2 as SNEGSKA (reference sequence). CDR3 nucleotides: TGCAGTGCTTCCCTCAGCGGGAGGTCAGACAATGAGCAGTTCTTC. Protein sequence: CSASLSGRSDNEQFF.

J is TRBJ2-3 and V is TRBV9; perhaps TRBD2 as D (6 bases). Germline V gives CDR1 SGDLS, CDR2 YYNGEE. The CDR3 is made up of 15 amino acids. V was trimmed by 0 bases and J by 3 bases, leaving 11 bases between them. The CDR3, as DNA: TGTGCCAGCAGCGTAGTTTTAGGAGGGACAGATACGCAGTATTTT. Translating it yields CASSVVLGGTDTQYF.

As regards this clonotype: This may be a read error: a much more frequent sequence differs by one nucleotide. This chain connects TRBV3-1 to TRBJ2-1, with D perhaps assigned TRBD1 or TRBD2 (5 bases each). TRBJ2-7 matches the DNA end more closely, so the J call is doubtful. This CDR3 has 14 residues. Germline loops: CDR1 LGHDT, CDR2 YNNKEL (reference sequence). This chain's CDR3 is CASSPGPTNNEQYF. In DNA form, the CDR3 reads TGTGCCAGCAGCCCGGGACCAACGAACAATGAGCAGTACTTC.

Concerning this clonotype: A read error is possible here, since a much larger clone lies one base away. This rearrangement joins TRBV19 to TRBJ2-3; D tentatively reads TRBD1 or TRBD2 (5 bases each). Per the germline V gene, CDR1 is LNHDA and CDR2 is SQIVND (reference sequence). The CDR3 loop spans 14 amino acids. Trimming pared 1 base from V and 9 bases from J, leaving 14 bases between. The CDR3 sequence is CASSIAGSGLTQYF. CDR3 bases: TGTGCCAGTAGTATAGCAGGGTCGGGGCTAACGCAGTATTTT.

This clonotype was seen only once. This chain links TRBV12-3 or TRBV12-4 with TRBJ2-1, with a tentative D call TRBD2 (7 bases). CDR3 size: 19 residues. Trimming took 8 bases from V and 1 from J, leaving 27 bases between them. CDR3 DNA: TGTGCCAGCCGAAACCGAGGGGGGGGCAATACGGGGTCCTACAATGAGCAGTTCTTC. This codes for CASRNRGGGNTGSYNEQFF.

About this clonotype: A much bigger clone sits one base away, suggesting this may be a read error. This sequence joins TRBV9 and TRBJ2-4; D gene ambiguous. TRBJ2-7 matches the DNA end more closely, so the J call is doubtful. Germline lookup yields CDR1 SGDLS and CDR2 YYNGEE. CDR3 length equals 14 residues. The CDR3 coding sequence is TGTGCCAGCGGCGTAGCTGGGGACTCCTACGAGCAGTACTTC. Its protein product is CASGVAGDSYEQYF.

This clonotype was found many times. The rearrangement joins TRBV9 to TRBJ1-6, with D unclear. V lost 0 bases and J lost 6, with 13 bases in between. The CDR3 has 16 amino acids. From germline, CDR1 is SGDLS and CDR2 YYNGEE. CDR3 region: CASSVGSPAANSPLHF. The CDR3, as DNA: TGTGCCAGCAGCGTAGGGTCCCCGGCGGCTAATTCACCCCTCCACTTT.

In the case of this clonotype: This may stem from a read error, because a much larger clone lies one nucleotide away. The V gene is TRBV13, the J gene TRBJ2-1, with D tentatively TRBD2 (5 bases). The germline gives CDR1 PRHDT, CDR2 FYEKMQ (reference sequence). V was trimmed by 0 bases and J by 13 bases, leaving 19 bases between them. CDR3 length equals 15 residues. Written as DNA, the CDR3 is TGTGCCAGCAGCTTAGGCCGACTAACCCAAGAGACCCAGTTCTTC. This sequence encodes CASSLGRLTQETQFF.

The gene calls are TRBV20-1 and TRBJ2-2; TRBD2 matches 15 bases. Germline V lookup: CDR1 DFQATT, CDR2 SNEGSKA (reference sequence). The CDR3 covers 16 residues. J gave up 9 bases and V 6 bases, and 11 bases lay outside the gene matches. The CDR3 region has the DNA TGCAGTGCAGGGACTAGCGGGGGGCCCAAAAGGAGGGAGCTGTTTTTT. It specifies CSAGTSGGPKRRELFF.

This chain joins TRBV18 and TRBJ1-1, with D hard to call. This CDR3 region has 14 residues. Germline V gene data show CDR1 as KGHSH and CDR2 as LQKENI. Trimming removed 3 bases from V and 0 bases from J, with 8 bases in between. The CDR3 DNA is TGTGCCAGCTCACCGGATTTTGTGAACACTGAAGCTTTCTTT. It codes for CASSPDFVNTEAFF.